This T cell receptor (beta chain) was captured by sequencing in a study of blood T cell repertoires in COVID-19. Background on the study: T cells, B-cell-depleted T cells, or PBMCs provided the cDNA or gDNA that served as material.

Original analysis: Scientists estimated how many nucleated cells there were by amplifying reference gene primers. Method: immunoSEQ multiplex PCR; TCRdb's copy keeps in-frame clones and lacks some. V and J calls and clone size are those listed in that table; D and trimming were worked out from the DNA. The repertoire includes about 160,000 clones, approximately 85% of them detected once, and 8% to 8.5% sits in the top ten. Seattle researchers signed up patients amid active infection and tracked them longitudinally. V gave up 4 bases and J gave up 3 bases, with 19 bases separating them. This CDR3 comprises 17 residues. Germline CDR1 SGHDN, CDR2 FVKESK.

V gene TRBV14 combines with J gene TRBJ2-1; D may be TRBD1 (5 bases). The clonotype comes from a woman between 55 and 75 years old with COVID-19, enrolled during active disease. The sequencing sample was made of peripheral blood. This CDR3 reads CASSPLRAGFGYNEQFF. In DNA form, the CDR3 reads TGTGCCAGCAGCCCCTTACGGGCAGGGTTCGGCTACAATGAGCAGTTCTTC.